Below are 22 T cell receptor beta chains sequenced from a single sample in a study of human T cells and chemical hapten exposure. Time point in this sample: pre-sensitization, week 0. The treatment: therapeutic diphenylcyclopropenone sensitization with weekly scalp DPC. TCRdb recomputed calls from the RACE reads with MiXCR, one row per CDR3 protein. The top ten hold roughly 3.5% of the sample, which has 80,000 to 100,000 distinct CDR3 sequences, 9.6% seen once. The material sequenced was whole blood, taken in connection with sensitization to the hapten diphenylcyclopropenone (DPC). These receptors were obtained from a middle-aged woman with alopecia areata. Some clones in this sample may be carry-over from other donors' samples.

This clonotype was picked up a small number of times. The rearrangement joins TRBV2 to TRBJ2-3, with 7 bases fitting TRBD2. After removal of 3 bases from V and 2 bases from J, the junction contained 8 bases not matched to a gene. Germline CDR1 SNHLY, CDR2 FYNNEI. The CDR3 consists of 16 residues. The CDR3 protein is CASSEVSGVFTDTQYF. Here the CDR3 DNA reads TGTGCCAGCAGTGAGGTCAGCGGGGTCTTCACAGATACGCAGTATTTT.

The table lists this clonotype with many counts. V and J are TRBV7-9 and TRBJ1-4, with no clear D. Germline assignment: CDR1 SEHNR and CDR2 FQNEAQ (reference sequence). The CDR3 length is 13 residues. V dropped 6 bases and J dropped 7 bases, with 12 bases sitting between them. This CDR3 is CASRERPLEKLFF. CDR3 sequence (DNA): TGTGCCAGCAGGGAAAGACCTCTTGAAAAACTGTTTTTT.

This clonotype was picked up many times. The genes are TRBV4-3 and TRBJ2-7; D is undetermined. V shed 0 bases and J shed 3 bases, with 15 bases lying between them. The CDR3 loop spans 16 amino acids. Germline V gene lookup returns CDR1 LGHNA and CDR2 YSLEER. CDR3 amino acids: CASSQDRAGFGYEQYF. In nucleotides, the CDR3 is TGCGCCAGCAGCCAAGATCGGGCAGGATTTGGCTACGAGCAGTACTTC.

The sample holds many counts of this clonotype. The V call is TRBV12-3 or TRBV12-4, the J call TRBJ2-7; D remains ambiguous. The CDR3 sequence is 14 residues long. The V and J ends lost 10 bases and 3 bases respectively, with 19 bases between them. The DNA of the CDR3 is TGTGCCAACACGCGGCGCGATTGGCTCTACGAGCAGTACTTC. Translated, it gives CANTRRDWLYEQYF.

This clonotype came up many times. V gene TRBV25-1 combines with J gene TRBJ1-2; possibly TRBD1 for D (5 bases). In germline, CDR1 is MGHDK, CDR2 SYGVNS. The CDR3 runs 14 residues. V gave up 1 base and J gave up 6 bases, with 12 bases separating them. The CDR3 sequence: CASSELGADDGYTF. DNA for the CDR3: TGTGCCAGCAGTGAATTAGGGGCAGATGATGGCTACACCTTC.

Many counts were recorded for this clonotype. CDR3 protein: CASSQAREVYGYTF. In DNA form, the CDR3 reads TGTGCCAGCAGCCAAGCCCGGGAGGTATATGGCTACACCTTC. This sequence joins TRBV3-1 and TRBJ1-2; D not resolved. V lost 1 base and J 5 bases, leaving 11 bases between the germline ends. CDR1 LGHDT and CDR2 YNNKEL come from the germline V gene (reference sequence). The CDR3 runs 14 residues.

This chain links TRBV10-3 with TRBJ2-1, with D possibly called TRBD1 or TRBD2 (5 bases each). There are 16 residues in the CDR3. V shed 0 bases and J shed 3 bases, with 12 bases lying between them. Per the germline V gene, CDR1 is ENHRY and CDR2 is SYGVKD. The DNA for the CDR3 is TGTGCCATCAGTGAGTCGCTAAGAGGGGTCTACAATGAGCAGTTCTTC. It is translated as CAISESLRGVYNEQFF.

This clonotype was seen at least ten times. V usage is TRBV6-2 or TRBV6-3 and J usage is TRBJ1-1, with D hard to call. This CDR3 spans 13 amino acids. CDR1 and CDR2 from the germline V gene are MNHEY and SVGEGT. V shed 2 bases and J shed 5 bases, with 9 bases lying between them. The CDR3 loop is CASSYGLGTEAFF. In DNA form, the CDR3 reads TGTGCCAGCAGTTACGGGCTGGGGACTGAAGCTTTCTTT.

This clonotype was seen many times. The gene calls are TRBV10-3 and TRBJ1-5, with 9 bases fitting TRBD1. The CDR3 length is 14 residues. J lost 6 bases, V lost 6 bases, and 6 bases had no gene match. CDR1 is ENHRY, CDR2 SYGVKD, per germline. The CDR3 loop reads CAISVDRGGQPQHF. CDR3 nucleotide sequence: TGTGCCATCAGCGTGGACAGGGGAGGTCAGCCCCAGCATTTT.

In its sample, this clonotype was seen many times. The chain uses TRBV4-1 and TRBJ2-7; TRBD1 agrees at 10 bases. The CDR3 length is 17 residues. Looked up from germline, CDR1 is MGHRA and CDR2 is YSYEKL. The V and J ends lost 1 base and 6 bases, in that order; junction bases with no gene match: 12. CDR3 DNA sequence: TGCGCCAGCAGCCAAGTTGGGTCAGGGACAGGGGTGGGCGAGCAGTACTTC. Protein sequence: CASSQVGSGTGVGEQYF.

The table lists this clonotype with many counts. The chain employs TRBV11-2 and TRBJ2-7, with no clear D. Trimming took 1 base from V and 0 from J, leaving 7 bases between them. The germline V gene encodes CDR1 SGHAT and CDR2 FQNNGV. The length of the CDR3 is 14 residues. For the CDR3, the DNA is TGTGCCAGCAGCTTAGTGGTCGGCTCCTACGAGCAGTACTTC. The encoded protein is CASSLVVGSYEQYF.

This clonotype occurred many times. The J gene is TRBJ1-1, the V gene TRBV20-1; D unclear. Trimming left V 8 bases short and J 12 bases short, with 19 bases between. CDR3 length: 11 residues. Germline V lookup: CDR1 DFQATT, CDR2 SNEGSKA (reference sequence). CDR3 DNA sequence: TGCAGTACATCCGTTTGGGAAAAGTCTTTCTTT. Residues: CSTSVWEKSFF.

The rearrangement links TRBV5-1 to TRBJ1-4; 7 bases fit TRBD1. The J segment lost 6 bases and the V segment lost 4 bases, leaving 3 bases of the junction unmatched. Germline lookup yields CDR1 SGHRS and CDR2 YFSETQ. The CDR3 spans 13 residues. CDR3 in DNA: TGCGCCAGCAGCGTCGGGACAGATGAAAAACTGTTTTTT. Translating gives CASSVGTDEKLFF.

The sample holds many counts of this clonotype. The chain combines TRBV6-2 or TRBV6-3 with TRBJ2-7, with D unclear. The CDR3 is 13 amino acids. V lost 2 bases, J lost 0 bases, and 5 bases lay in between. Germline V gives CDR1 MNHEY, CDR2 SVGEGT. Here the CDR3 DNA reads TGTGCCAGCAGTTACCCCAGCTCCTACGAGCAGTACTTC. It translates to CASSYPSSYEQYF.

The chain links TRBV2 to TRBJ1-2; the D is unclear. V dropped 1 base and J dropped 4 bases, with 13 bases sitting between them. Germline CDR1 SNHLY, CDR2 FYNNEI. The CDR3 extends over 15 amino acids. The CDR3 sequence is CASSEGPQVVYGYTF. CDR3 sequence (DNA): TGTGCCAGCAGTGAAGGTCCCCAGGTGGTCTATGGCTACACCTTC.

The genes are TRBV30 and TRBJ1-6; D is unclear. Per the germline V gene, CDR1 is GTSNPN and CDR2 is SVGIG (reference sequence). The ends were cut back, 5 bases at V and 7 bases at J, with 9 bases in the middle. The CDR3 extends over 12 amino acids. CDR3 nucleotide sequence: TGTGCCTGGGCCTACCTCAATTCACCCCTCCACTTT. Protein: CAWAYLNSPLHF.

This clonotype occurred a few times. The V and J genes are TRBV5-4 and TRBJ2-5; 7 bases align to TRBD1. Germline V gives CDR1 SGHNT, CDR2 YYREEE (reference sequence). V gave up 4 bases and J gave up 2 bases; unmatched junction bases: 14. CDR3 length equals 17 residues. The chain's CDR3 is CASSGKDRNAIQETQYF. CDR3 DNA sequence: TGTGCCAGCAGCGGAAAGGACAGGAACGCGATACAAGAGACCCAGTACTTC.

This clonotype was seen a few times. The chain joins TRBV7-6 to TRBJ2-2; D is ambiguous. Per germline, CDR1 SGHVS and CDR2 FNYEAQ. V lost 1 base and J lost 2, with 11 bases in between. This CDR3 contains 16 residues. In DNA form, the CDR3 reads TGTGCCAGCAGCTTAGATTCTCCAGCCAACACCGGGGAGCTGTTTTTT. Translation gives CASSLDSPANTGELFF.

The V and J genes are TRBV20-1 and TRBJ2-5; D gene uncertain. Trimming removed 1 base at V and 2 bases at J, with 2 bases between. From germline, CDR1 is DFQATT and CDR2 SNEGSKA (reference sequence). This CDR3 is 11 amino acids long. The CDR3 coding sequence is TGCAGTGCTAGAGTTCAAGAGACCCAGTACTTC. Translation: CSARVQETQYF.

This clonotype was counted ten times or more. The chain has TRBV19 and TRBJ1-5, with a tentative D call TRBD1 (6 bases). Looked up from germline, CDR1 is LNHDA and CDR2 is SQIVND (reference sequence). V gave up 6 bases and J gave up 0 bases, with 12 bases separating them. CDR3 length equals 15 residues. CDR3 region: CASSGTPYSNQPQHF. In nucleotides, the CDR3 is TGTGCCAGTAGCGGGACACCTTATAGCAATCAGCCCCAGCATTTT.

The chain recombines TRBV19 with TRBJ2-3; D not resolved. The V and J ends lost 3 bases and 7 bases respectively, with 14 bases between them. The CDR3 spans 14 residues. Germline CDR1 reads LNHDA; CDR2 reads SQIVND (reference sequence). The DNA for the CDR3 is TGTGCCAGTAGTATGAACTCCTTGACAAATACGCAGTATTTT. Translated, it gives CASSMNSLTNTQYF.

This clonotype was recorded at least ten times. The CDR3 protein is CSARGEASGKRGSYNEQFF. In DNA form, the CDR3 reads TGCAGTGCTAGAGGTGAGGCTAGCGGGAAGAGGGGCTCCTACAATGAGCAGTTCTTC. The chain is built from TRBV20-1 and TRBJ2-1, with 9 bases fitting TRBD2. CDR3 length: 19 amino acids. After removal of 1 base from V and 0 bases from J, the junction contained 13 bases not matched to a gene. CDR1 and CDR2 from the germline V gene are DFQATT and SNEGSKA (reference sequence).